The clone carrying this T cell receptor (beta chain) was counted many times. The target antigen is unknown. This sample is drawn from a study of Graves' ophthalmopathy and Graves' hyperthyroidism. Regarding the study as a whole: Blood also carried most expanded thyroid clonotypes exceeding 0.001 frequency. Its predictions of ophthalmopathy progression gave the model roughly 71% sensitivity and about 78% specificity. Between ophthalmopathy and stable hyperthyroidism, a 13-signature model drew a separation with around 86% sensitivity and 81.08% specificity.

Using RNA transcripts, the TCR beta CDR3 regions were amplified. The library came from an HTBI-primed first-round RT-PCR and a second-round multiplex PCR. TCRdb used MiXCR to reprocess the multiplex PCR reads, holding one entry per CDR3 protein. The table shows some 370,000 distinct CDR3 sequences, with about a sixth occurring only once. Sampling around 9 ml of fresh peripheral blood provided the PBMCs. CDR3 length: 13 residues. Germline lookup yields CDR1 SGHTA and CDR2 FQGTGA. Trimming cost V 0 bases and J 2 bases, with 4 bases left between them. The TCR was taken from an adult woman with stable Graves' hyperthyroidism. The chain has TRBV7-3 and TRBJ2-5; unclear D gene. The sequencing sample was made of peripheral blood. CDR3 amino acids: CASSLTPQETQYF. The CDR3 bases are TGTGCCAGCAGCTTAACGCCTCAAGAGACCCAGTACTTC. Full variable domain (missing parts from reference TRBV7-3 and TRBJ2-5): GAGVSQTPSNKVTEKGKYVELRCDPISGHTALYWYRQSLGQGPEFLIYFQGTGAADDSGLPNDRFFAVRPEGSVSTLKIQRTERGDSAVYLCASSLTPQETQYFGPGTRLLVL.